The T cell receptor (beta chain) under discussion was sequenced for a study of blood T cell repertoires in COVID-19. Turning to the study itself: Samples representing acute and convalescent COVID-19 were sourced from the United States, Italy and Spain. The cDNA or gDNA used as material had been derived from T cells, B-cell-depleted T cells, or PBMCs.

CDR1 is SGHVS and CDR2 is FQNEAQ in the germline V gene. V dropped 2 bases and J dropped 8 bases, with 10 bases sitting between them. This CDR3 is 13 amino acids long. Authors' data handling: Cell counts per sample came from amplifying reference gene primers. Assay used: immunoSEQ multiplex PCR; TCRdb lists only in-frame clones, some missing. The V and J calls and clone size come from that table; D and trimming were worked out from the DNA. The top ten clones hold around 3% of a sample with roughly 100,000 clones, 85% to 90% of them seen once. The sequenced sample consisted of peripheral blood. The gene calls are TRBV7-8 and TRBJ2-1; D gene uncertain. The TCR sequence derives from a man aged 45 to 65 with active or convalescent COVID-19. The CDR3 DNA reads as TGTGCCAGCAGCTTACAGGATTATTATGAGCAGTTCTTC. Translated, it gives CASSLQDYYEQFF. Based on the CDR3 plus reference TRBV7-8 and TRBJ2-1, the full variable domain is GAGVSQSPRYKVAKRGQDVALRCDPISGHVSLFWYQQALGQGPEFLTYFQNEAQLDKSGLPSDRFFAERPEGSVSTLKIQRTQQEDSAVYLCASSLQDYYEQFFGPGTRLTVL.